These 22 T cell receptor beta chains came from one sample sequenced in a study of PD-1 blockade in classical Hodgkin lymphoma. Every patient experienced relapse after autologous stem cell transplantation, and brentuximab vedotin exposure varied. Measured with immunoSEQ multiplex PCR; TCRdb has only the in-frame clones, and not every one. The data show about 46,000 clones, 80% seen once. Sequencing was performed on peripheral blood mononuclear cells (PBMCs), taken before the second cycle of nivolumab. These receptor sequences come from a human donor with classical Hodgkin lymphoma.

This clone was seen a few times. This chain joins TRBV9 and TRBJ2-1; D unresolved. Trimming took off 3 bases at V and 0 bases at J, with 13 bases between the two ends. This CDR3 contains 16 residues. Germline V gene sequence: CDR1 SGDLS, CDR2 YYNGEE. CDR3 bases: TGTGCCAGCAGCGCTCCCGCATTATCCTCCTACAATGAGCAGTTCTTC. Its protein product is CASSAPALSSYNEQFF.

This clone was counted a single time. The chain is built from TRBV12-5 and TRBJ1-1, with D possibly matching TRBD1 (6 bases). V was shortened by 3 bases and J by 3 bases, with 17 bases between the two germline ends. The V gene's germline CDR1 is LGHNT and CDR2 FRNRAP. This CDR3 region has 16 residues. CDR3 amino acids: CASGFWGGLAYTEAFF. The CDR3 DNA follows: TGTGCTAGTGGTTTCTGGGGGGGGCTCGCTTACACTGAAGCTTTCTTT.

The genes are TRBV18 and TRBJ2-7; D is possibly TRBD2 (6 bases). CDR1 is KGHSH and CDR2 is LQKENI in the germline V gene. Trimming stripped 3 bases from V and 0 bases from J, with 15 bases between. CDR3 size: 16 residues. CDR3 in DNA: TGTGCCAGCTCACCCGCGGGCAGGGACTCCTCCTACGAGCAGTACTTC. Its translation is CASSPAGRDSSYEQYF.

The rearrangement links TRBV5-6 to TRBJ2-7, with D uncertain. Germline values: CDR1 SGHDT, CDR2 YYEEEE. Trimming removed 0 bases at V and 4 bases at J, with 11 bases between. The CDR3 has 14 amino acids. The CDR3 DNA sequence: TGTGCCAGCAGCTTGGTTGGAGATGGATACGAGCAGTACTTC. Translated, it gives CASSLVGDGYEQYF.

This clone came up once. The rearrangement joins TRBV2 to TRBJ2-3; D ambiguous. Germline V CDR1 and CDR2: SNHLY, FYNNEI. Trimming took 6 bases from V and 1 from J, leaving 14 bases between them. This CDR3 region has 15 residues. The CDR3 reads CASRNRNRGTDTQYF. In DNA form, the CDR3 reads TGTGCCAGCAGGAATAGGAACCGGGGCACAGATACGCAGTATTTT.

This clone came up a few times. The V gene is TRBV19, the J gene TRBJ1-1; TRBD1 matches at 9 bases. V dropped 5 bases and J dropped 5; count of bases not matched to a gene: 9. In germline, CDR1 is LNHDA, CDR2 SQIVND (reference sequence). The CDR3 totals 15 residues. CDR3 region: CASSLQGAGRTEAFF. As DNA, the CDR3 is TGTGCCAGTAGTTTACAGGGGGCAGGAAGAACTGAAGCTTTCTTT.

The CDR3 here is CASSTNRDRGATYEQYF. The CDR3 coding sequence is TGTGCCAGCAGCACCAACCGCGACAGGGGAGCAACCTACGAGCAGTACTTC. The chain has TRBV21-1 and TRBJ2-7; the table gives TRBD1 as D, unverified against the DNA. TRBV21-1 is shown as a pseudogene. The CDR3 extends over 17 amino acids.

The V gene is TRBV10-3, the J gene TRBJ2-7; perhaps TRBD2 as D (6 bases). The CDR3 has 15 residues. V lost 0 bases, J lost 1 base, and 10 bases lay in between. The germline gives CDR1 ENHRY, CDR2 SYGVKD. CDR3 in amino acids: CAISESGGMSYEQYF. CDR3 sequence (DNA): TGTGCCATCAGTGAGTCGGGGGGAATGTCCTACGAGCAGTACTTC.

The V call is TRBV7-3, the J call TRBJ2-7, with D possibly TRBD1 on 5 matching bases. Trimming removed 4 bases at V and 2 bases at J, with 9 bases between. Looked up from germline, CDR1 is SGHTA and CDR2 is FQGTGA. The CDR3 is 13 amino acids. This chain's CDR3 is CASSSTGAYEQYF. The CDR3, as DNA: TGTGCCAGCAGCTCCACAGGAGCCTACGAGCAGTACTTC.

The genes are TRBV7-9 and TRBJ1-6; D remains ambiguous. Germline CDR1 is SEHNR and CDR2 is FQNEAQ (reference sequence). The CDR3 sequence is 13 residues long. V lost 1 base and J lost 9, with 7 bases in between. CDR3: CASSLGLSSPLHF. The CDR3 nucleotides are TGTGCCAGCAGCTTAGGGCTGTCTTCACCCCTCCACTTT.

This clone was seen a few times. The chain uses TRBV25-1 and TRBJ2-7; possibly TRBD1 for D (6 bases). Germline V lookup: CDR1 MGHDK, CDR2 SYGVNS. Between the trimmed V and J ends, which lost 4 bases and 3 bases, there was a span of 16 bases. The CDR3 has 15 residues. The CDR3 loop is CASSGEQGGDYEQYF. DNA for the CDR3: TGTGCCAGCAGTGGGGAACAGGGTGGAGACTACGAGCAGTACTTC.

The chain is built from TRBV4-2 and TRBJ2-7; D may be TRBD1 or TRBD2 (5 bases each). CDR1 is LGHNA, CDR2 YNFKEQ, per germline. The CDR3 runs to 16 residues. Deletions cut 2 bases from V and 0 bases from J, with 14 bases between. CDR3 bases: TGTGCCAGCAGCCAAAGGGAGCGGCAGGGCTCCTACGAGCAGTACTTC. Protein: CASSQRERQGSYEQYF.

The CDR3 here is CASAQGNYGYTF. CDR3 nucleotides: TGTGCCAGCGCCCAGGGGAACTATGGCTACACCTTC. The J gene is TRBJ1-2, the V gene TRBV2; possibly TRBD1 for D (6 bases). The CDR3 is 12 residues long. The V gene lost 8 bases and the J gene lost 2 bases, with 9 bases spanning the gap. Per the germline V gene, CDR1 is SNHLY and CDR2 is FYNNEI.

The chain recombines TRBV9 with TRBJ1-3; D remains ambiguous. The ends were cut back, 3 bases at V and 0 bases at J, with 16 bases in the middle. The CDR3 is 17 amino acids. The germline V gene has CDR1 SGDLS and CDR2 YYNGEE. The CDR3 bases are TGTGCCAGCAGCGCCCATGGCGAAGGGTCCTCTGGAAACACCATATATTTT. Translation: CASSAHGEGSSGNTIYF.

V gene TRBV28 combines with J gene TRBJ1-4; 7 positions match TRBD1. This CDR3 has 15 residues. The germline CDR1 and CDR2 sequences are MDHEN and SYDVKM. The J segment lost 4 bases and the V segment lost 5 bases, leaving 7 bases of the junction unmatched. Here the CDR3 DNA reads TGTGCCAGCAGTCAAACAGGGGCTCTTAATGAAAAACTGTTTTTT. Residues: CASSQTGALNEKLFF.

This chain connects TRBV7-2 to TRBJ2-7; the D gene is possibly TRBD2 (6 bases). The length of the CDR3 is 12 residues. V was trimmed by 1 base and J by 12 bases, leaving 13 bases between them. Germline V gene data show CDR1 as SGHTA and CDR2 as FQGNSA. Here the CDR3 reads CASSLGTAGPYF. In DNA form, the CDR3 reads TGTGCCAGCAGCTTAGGAACCGCGGGACCGTACTTC.

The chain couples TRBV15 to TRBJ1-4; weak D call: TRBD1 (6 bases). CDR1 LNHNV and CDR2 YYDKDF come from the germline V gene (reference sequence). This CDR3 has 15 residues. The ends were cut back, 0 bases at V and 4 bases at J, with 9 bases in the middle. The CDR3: CATSRDTGINEKLFF. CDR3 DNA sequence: TGTGCCACCAGCAGAGACACAGGGATTAATGAAAAACTGTTTTTT.

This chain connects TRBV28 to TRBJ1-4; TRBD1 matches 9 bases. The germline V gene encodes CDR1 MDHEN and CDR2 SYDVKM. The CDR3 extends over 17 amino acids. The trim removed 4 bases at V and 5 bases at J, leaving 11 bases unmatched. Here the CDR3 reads CASSSGTGWEKNEKLFF. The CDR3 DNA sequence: TGTGCCAGCAGTTCCGGGACAGGGTGGGAGAAGAATGAAAAACTGTTTTTT.

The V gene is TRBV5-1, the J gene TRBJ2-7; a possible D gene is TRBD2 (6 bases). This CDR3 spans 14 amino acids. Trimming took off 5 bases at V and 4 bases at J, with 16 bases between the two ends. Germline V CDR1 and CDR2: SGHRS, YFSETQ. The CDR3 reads CASRLIGTSYEQYF. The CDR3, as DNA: TGCGCCAGCAGACTCATCGGGACTTCTTACGAGCAGTACTTC.

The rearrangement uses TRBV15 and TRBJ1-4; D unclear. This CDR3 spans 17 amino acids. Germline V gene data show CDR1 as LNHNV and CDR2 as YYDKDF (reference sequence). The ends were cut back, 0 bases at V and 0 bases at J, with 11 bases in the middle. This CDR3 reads CATSRDKGHATNEKLFF. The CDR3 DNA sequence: TGTGCCACCAGCAGAGATAAGGGCCATGCAACTAATGAAAAACTGTTTTTT.

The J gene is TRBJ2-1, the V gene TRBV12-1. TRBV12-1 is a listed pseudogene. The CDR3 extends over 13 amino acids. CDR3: CAIAPGPHNEQFF. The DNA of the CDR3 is TGTGCCATTGCACCGGGACCTCACAATGAGCAGTTCTTC.

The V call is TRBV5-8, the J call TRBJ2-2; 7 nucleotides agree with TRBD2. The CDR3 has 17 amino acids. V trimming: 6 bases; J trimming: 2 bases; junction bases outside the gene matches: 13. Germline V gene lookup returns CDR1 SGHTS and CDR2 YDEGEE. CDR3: CASTLTLSGSNTGELFF. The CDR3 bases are TGTGCCAGCACCCTTACTCTTAGCGGGTCAAACACCGGGGAGCTGTTTTTT. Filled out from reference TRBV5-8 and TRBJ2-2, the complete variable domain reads EAGVTQSPTHLIKTRGQQATLRCSPISGHTSVYWYQQALGLGLQFLLWYDEGEERNRGNFPPRFSGRQFPNYSSELNVNALELEDSALYLCASTLTLSGSNTGELFFGEGSRLTVL.